The TCR beta chain described here comes from a study of T cell repertoires in cytomegalovirus infection. Study summary: It was the public TCR beta signatures that indicated both CMV infection and matching HLA type.

Note on this clonotype: What it recognizes is unknown.

Whole-study results and caveats: CMV carriers having the relevant HLA were flagged by cumulative public TCR beta family frequency. HLA-C-restricted CMV clonotypes gave the most frequent clonotype in two of eight donors.

TCRdb passed the reads through MiXCR, listing each CDR3 protein once. Of approximately 310,000 distinct CDR3 sequences listed, 20% to 25% are singletons. This TCR came from a human donor in good health (CMV status not recorded). Some clones in this sample may be carry-over from other donors' samples. The material was cultured PBMCs, obtained from culture after CMV antigen stimulation.

CDR3 DNA: TGCAGTGCTCCTCATAGAGGATCCTCCTACGAGCAGTACTTC. Amino acid sequence: CSAPHRGSSYEQYF. This chain links TRBV20-1 with TRBJ2-7; D gene ambiguous. The CDR3 is made up of 14 amino acids. Trimming left V 5 bases short and J 0 bases short, with 14 bases between. Germline loops: CDR1 DFQATT, CDR2 SNEGSKA (reference sequence).